Below, 23 T cell receptor beta chains from the same sample are listed, as sequenced in a study of CD8 T cells in Susac syndrome. The RNA input was about 0.5 to 1 ug, and it was reverse transcribed with random hexamers. TCRdb reanalysed the immunoSEQ multiplex PCR reads using MiXCR and keeps one entry per CDR3 protein. The sample consists of about 240,000 distinct CDR3 sequences, about 95% of them appearing once. Sequencing input: CD4+ T cells from PBMCs. All receptors derive from a human donor with Susac syndrome.

In the case of this clonotype: An end of the junction does not agree with germline; a read error may underlie this. The chain links TRBV7-9 to TRBJ2-1; 7 bases are shared with TRBD1. The CDR3 is 16 residues long. Germline-derived CDR1 and CDR2 are SEHNR and FQNEAQ (reference sequence). The CDR3 region has the DNA TGTGCCAGCAGTTTAGGGGTTTCGACAGGGTCCAATGAGCAGTTCTTC. Amino acids: CASSLGVSTGSNEQFF.

This chain uses TRBV29-1 with TRBJ2-3; 13 nucleotides line up with TRBD2. V was pared by 2 bases and J by 4 bases, with 3 bases of the junction left unmatched. This CDR3 comprises 15 residues. Germline-derived CDR1 and CDR2 are SQVTM and ANQGSEA. In DNA form, the CDR3 reads TGCAGCGTTGAACGGACTAGCGGGAGCGCAGATACGCAGTATTTT. Protein product: CSVERTSGSADTQYF.

The gene calls are TRBV29-1 and TRBJ2-7; D is uncertain. The length of the CDR3 is 13 residues. V shed 4 bases and J shed 3 bases, with 13 bases lying between them. Looked up from germline, CDR1 is SQVTM and CDR2 is ANQGSEA. CDR3 in DNA: TGCAGCGTTGCCGGACCTCCAGACTACGAGCAGTACTTC. This gives the protein CSVAGPPDYEQYF.

The V and J genes are TRBV14 and TRBJ1-5; unclear D gene. The germline gives CDR1 SGHDN, CDR2 FVKESK. The V gene lost 6 bases and the J gene lost 4 bases, with 10 bases spanning the gap. There are 13 residues in the CDR3. CDR3 nucleotides: TGTGCCAGCAGTCAGCTCTTAAATCAGCCCCAGCATTTT. Its translation is CASSQLLNQPQHF.

V gene TRBV27 combines with J gene TRBJ1-5, with D hard to call. V lost 6 bases, J lost 2 bases, and 14 bases lay in between. The CDR3 has 15 residues. Germline-derived CDR1 and CDR2 are MNHEY and SMNVEV (reference sequence). Here the CDR3 reads CASSWATLGNQPQHF. CDR3 bases: TGTGCCAGCAGCTGGGCTACTCTAGGCAATCAGCCCCAGCATTTT.

The J gene is TRBJ1-5, the V gene TRBV30; D call uncertain. The length of the CDR3 is 15 residues. V lost 1 base, J lost 6 bases, and 16 bases lay in between. Germline V CDR1 and CDR2: GTSNPN, SVGIG (reference sequence). CDR3 DNA sequence: TGTGCCTGGAGTGCCCCGGGCGGGATTGGTCAGCCCCAGCATTTT. Amino acid sequence: CAWSAPGGIGQPQHF.

The chain carries TRBV29-1 and TRBJ1-4; perhaps TRBD1 as D (6 bases). Germline V gene sequence: CDR1 SQVTM, CDR2 ANQGSEA. V shed 7 bases and J shed 8 bases, with 17 bases lying between them. This CDR3 region has 13 residues. The CDR3 sequence is CSAQTGLGEKLFF. For the CDR3, the DNA is TGCAGCGCCCAGACAGGATTGGGGGAAAAACTGTTTTTT.

This clonotype appeared once. V and J are TRBV7-2 and TRBJ2-1, with no clear D. The CDR3 spans 13 residues. Germline CDR1 is SGHTA and CDR2 is FQGNSA. Trimming took 4 bases from V and 10 from J, leaving 14 bases between them. CDR3 in amino acids: CASSSTRAQEQFF. The CDR3 nucleotides read TGTGCCAGCAGCTCAACCCGGGCTCAAGAGCAGTTCTTC.

The DNA for the CDR3 is TGCAGTGCTTTGACTAGCGGGAGCTTTGAGACCCAGTACTTC. It encodes CSALTSGSFETQYF. The rearrangement links TRBV20-1 to TRBJ2-5; 12 nucleotides align to TRBD2. The length of the CDR3 is 14 residues. CDR1 is DFQATT and CDR2 is SNEGSKA in the germline V gene (reference sequence). V was clipped by 5 bases and J by 5 bases; unmatched bases: 6.

This chain uses TRBV11-2 with TRBJ2-1; D not certain. Germline-derived CDR1 and CDR2 are SGHAT and FQNNGV. Trimming pared 3 bases from V and 5 bases from J, leaving 20 bases between. The length of the CDR3 is 17 residues. The CDR3 sequence is CASSLLISPSQNNEQFF. The CDR3 nucleotides are TGTGCCAGCAGCTTGCTGATCTCGCCGTCTCAAAACAATGAGCAGTTCTTC.

V gene TRBV29-1 combines with J gene TRBJ2-7; D is possibly TRBD1 or TRBD2 (5 bases each). V was shortened by 5 bases and J by 3 bases, with 11 bases between the two germline ends. The CDR3 consists of 12 residues. The germline V gene has CDR1 SQVTM and CDR2 ANQGSEA. The DNA for the CDR3 is TGCAGCGTTACCCAGGGAGTCTACGAGCAGTACTTC. Translation: CSVTQGVYEQYF.

The rearrangement uses TRBV5-1 and TRBJ2-5; weak D call: TRBD2 (5 bases). Germline lookup yields CDR1 SGHRS and CDR2 YFSETQ. This CDR3 spans 12 amino acids. Deletions cut 4 bases from V and 4 bases from J, with 8 bases between. CDR3 amino acids: CASSRTGETQYF. Here the CDR3 DNA reads TGCGCCAGCAGCCGGACTGGAGAGACCCAGTACTTC.

This chain's CDR3 is CASSPRGRGSSYEQYF. The CDR3 DNA is TGTGCCAGCTCACCCCGGGGGCGGGGCTCGTCCTACGAGCAGTACTTC. The rearrangement uses TRBV18 and TRBJ2-7; D could derive from TRBD1 or TRBD2 (6 bases each). Trimming pared 3 bases from V and 1 base from J, leaving 16 bases between. CDR1 is KGHSH, CDR2 LQKENI, per germline. The CDR3 spans 16 residues.

This rearrangement joins TRBV5-1 to TRBJ2-6, with D possibly TRBD2 on 6 matching bases. Per germline, CDR1 SGHRS and CDR2 YFSETQ. V was clipped by 4 bases and J by 1 base, with 9 bases between them. This CDR3 contains 15 residues. The CDR3 reads CASSHGGSGANVLTF. The CDR3 region has the DNA TGCGCCAGCAGCCATGGGGGGTCTGGGGCCAACGTCCTGACTTTC. Combining the CDR3 with reference TRBV5-1 and TRBJ2-6 gives the whole variable domain KAGVTQTPRYLIKTRGQQVTLSCSPISGHRSVSWYQQTPGQGLQFLFEYFSETQRNKGNFPGRFSGRQFSNSRSEMNVSTLELGDSALYLCASSHGGSGANVLTFGAGSRLTVL.

V is TRBV27 and J is TRBJ2-7; no clear D gene. Germline V gives CDR1 MNHEY, CDR2 SMNVEV (reference sequence). V was trimmed by 9 bases and J by 3 bases, leaving 3 bases between them. CDR3 length equals 9 residues. Written as DNA, the CDR3 is TGTGCCAGGGTCTACGAGCAGTACTTC. It specifies CARVYEQYF.

The chain combines TRBV24-1 with TRBJ2-2; D may match TRBD1 or TRBD2 (7 bases each). The CDR3 spans 13 residues. V was pared by 9 bases and J by 6 bases, with 13 bases between. Germline V gives CDR1 KGHDR, CDR2 SFDVKD. Here the CDR3 DNA reads TGTGCCACCGGGCAGGGGGGGGCCGGGGAGCTGTTTTTT. Translating it yields CATGQGGAGELFF.

The chain is built from TRBV12-3 or TRBV12-4 and TRBJ2-5; weak D call: TRBD2 (5 bases). CDR3 length: 13 amino acids. Trimming cost V 6 bases and J 4 bases, with 12 bases left between them. The CDR3 DNA reads as TGTGCCAGCAGCGGGCGGAGCGGAGAGACCCAGTACTTC. Translating it yields CASSGRSGETQYF.

The rearrangement uses TRBV9 and TRBJ2-7; D may be TRBD1 or TRBD2 (5 bases each). The CDR3 contains 15 residues. Germline CDR1 and CDR2: SGDLS and YYNGEE. V was clipped by 1 base and J by 3 bases, with 14 bases between them. CDR3: CASSVRGASLYEQYF. The CDR3 DNA follows: TGTGCCAGCAGCGTAAGGGGAGCTTCCCTCTACGAGCAGTACTTC.

The chain links TRBV20-1 to TRBJ2-5, with 7 bases lining up with TRBD2. The germline gives CDR1 DFQATT, CDR2 SNEGSKA (reference sequence). The CDR3 has 13 amino acids. V was clipped by 7 bases and J by 4 bases; unmatched bases: 9. The CDR3 here is CSGLAFMGETQYF. As DNA, the CDR3 is TGCAGTGGACTAGCATTTATGGGAGAGACCCAGTACTTC.

The chain couples TRBV27 to TRBJ2-7, with D perhaps given as TRBD1 or TRBD2 (6 bases each). The CDR3 length is 15 residues. Trimming stripped 5 bases from V and 6 bases from J, with 20 bases between. Germline V gene data show CDR1 as MNHEY and CDR2 as SMNVEV (reference sequence). The chain's CDR3 is CASSPHLGGLREQYF. The CDR3 region has the DNA TGTGCCAGCAGTCCACATCTTGGGGGGCTGCGCGAGCAGTACTTC.

The genes are TRBV4-2 and TRBJ1-2; D remains ambiguous. CDR3 size: 15 residues. Germline V gene lookup returns CDR1 LGHNA and CDR2 YNFKEQ. Between the trimmed V and J ends, which lost 4 bases and 8 bases, there was a span of 20 bases. The CDR3 DNA follows: TGTGCCAGCAGCCGCCAGGACCTCTTATCCAACGGCTACACCTTC. It is translated as CASSRQDLLSNGYTF.

The V and J genes are TRBV25-1 and TRBJ1-4; D is unresolved. Germline V gene data show CDR1 as MGHDK and CDR2 as SYGVNS. The CDR3 sequence is 13 residues long. V lost 2 bases and J lost 10, with 11 bases in between. CDR3 DNA sequence: TGTGCCAGCAGTGAACCTGTGATAGGAAAACTGTTTTTT. Translating it yields CASSEPVIGKLFF.

This clonotype was counted a single time. The chain recombines TRBV27 with TRBJ1-5; D possibly corresponds to TRBD1 (6 bases). With 5 bases removed from V and 0 bases from J, the gap between germline ends came to 14 bases. The germline CDR1 and CDR2 sequences are MNHEY and SMNVEV (reference sequence). The CDR3 runs to 16 residues. The CDR3 DNA reads as TGTGCCAGCAGTCCCCAAGGACAGACTAGCAATCAGCCCCAGCATTTT. It encodes CASSPQGQTSNQPQHF.